This passage covers 25 T cell receptor beta chains from one sample sequenced in a study of cytomegalovirus exposure and HLA in healthy donors. Sequencing used immunoSEQ multiplex PCR; TCRdb keeps in-frame clones, though not all of them. Of 98,000 or so clones in the sample, approximately 94% were seen once. The sample taken for sequencing was PBMCs. All receptors come from a woman between 18 and 29 years old in good health and CMV-seronegative.

The gene calls are TRBV27 and TRBJ2-7; D is uncertain. In germline, CDR1 is MNHEY, CDR2 SMNVEV (reference sequence). The CDR3 is 15 residues long. Trimming pared 8 bases from V and 5 bases from J, leaving 22 bases between. This chain's CDR3 is CASGKNGVGYDEQYF. CDR3 nucleotide sequence: TGTGCCAGCGGAAAAAATGGAGTTGGTTACGACGAGCAGTACTTC.

The V and J genes are TRBV5-4 and TRBJ2-7; 8 positions match TRBD1. V lost 0 bases to trimming and J lost 2 bases; unmatched junction nucleotides: 4. Germline CDR1 reads SGHNT; CDR2 reads YYREEE (reference sequence). The CDR3 is 15 residues long. The CDR3 loop is CASSLAGTGAYEQYF. The CDR3 coding sequence is TGTGCCAGCAGCTTGGCCGGGACAGGAGCCTACGAGCAGTACTTC.

This clone has just one count. The genes are TRBV15 and TRBJ2-4, with 7 nucleotides matching TRBD2. This CDR3 is built from 16 residues. Germline CDR1 is LNHNV and CDR2 is YYDKDF (reference sequence). With V trimmed by 0 bases and J by 3 bases, 5 bases remained unmatched. The CDR3 DNA is TGTGCCACCAGCAGAGAGGGAGGGCAAAACAAAAACATTCAGTACTTC. This encodes CATSREGGQNKNIQYF.

J is TRBJ2-2 and V is TRBV5-4; the match to TRBD1 covers 10 bases. With V trimmed by 3 bases and J by 7 bases, 6 bases remained unmatched. CDR1 is SGHNT, CDR2 YYREEE, per germline (reference sequence). This CDR3 region has 15 residues. The CDR3 bases are TGTGCCAGCAGCTACGGACAGGGGGTAGACGGGGAGCTGTTTTTT. Translated, it gives CASSYGQGVDGELFF.

The chain couples TRBV29-1 to TRBJ2-6, with D perhaps matching TRBD1 (5 bases). This CDR3 spans 14 amino acids. Germline lookup yields CDR1 SQVTM and CDR2 ANQGSEA. Between the trimmed V and J ends, which lost 6 bases and 0 bases, there was a span of 9 bases. The CDR3 here is CSVRTNSGANVLTF. For the CDR3, the DNA is TGCAGCGTAAGGACAAACTCTGGGGCCAACGTCCTGACTTTC.

The chain uses TRBV30 and TRBJ2-2; tentatively, D is TRBD2 (6 bases). Germline CDR1 and CDR2: GTSNPN and SVGIG (reference sequence). V dropped 5 bases and J dropped 3 bases, with 16 bases sitting between them. CDR3 length equals 15 residues. This chain's CDR3 is CAWARWGVDTGELFF. The CDR3 DNA is TGTGCCTGGGCCCGATGGGGGGTCGACACCGGGGAGCTGTTTTTT.

The chain joins TRBV6-5 to TRBJ1-2, with TRBD1 matching 9 bases. The CDR3 spans 15 residues. The germline V gene has CDR1 MNHEY and CDR2 SVGAGI. After removal of 6 bases from V and 4 bases from J, the junction contained 9 bases not matched to a gene. CDR3 sequence reads: CASRNNRGLGYGYTF. Written as DNA, the CDR3 is TGTGCCAGCAGGAACAACAGGGGGCTTGGCTATGGCTACACCTTC.

The chain carries TRBV4-2 and TRBJ2-1, with 8 bases that match TRBD2. Germline V gives CDR1 LGHNA, CDR2 YNFKEQ. This CDR3 has 18 residues. Trimming removed 1 base from V and 4 bases from J; junction bases left unmatched: 12. In DNA, the CDR3 is TGTGCCAGCAGCCAAGGTGGAGCAGCGGGGGCCAATTACAATGAGCAGTTCTTC. Its translation is CASSQGGAAGANYNEQFF.

This clone was seen just once. V gene TRBV2 combines with J gene TRBJ2-7; TRBD1 agrees at 7 bases. This CDR3 contains 15 residues. The V gene end was trimmed by 7 bases and the J gene end by 3 bases; junction bases not matched to a gene: 12. The germline V gene encodes CDR1 SNHLY and CDR2 FYNNEI. In DNA form, the CDR3 reads TGTGCCAGCACCCCGCAACAGGGGCGACACTACGAGCAGTACTTC. Amino acids: CASTPQQGRHYEQYF.

The chain recombines TRBV25-1 with TRBJ2-7; TRBD2 matches at 7 bases. The CDR3 has 12 amino acids. The trim removed 6 bases at V and 7 bases at J, leaving 6 bases unmatched. Germline V gene lookup returns CDR1 MGHDK and CDR2 SYGVNS. CDR3: CASRSGAREQYF. In nucleotides, the CDR3 is TGTGCCAGCAGAAGCGGGGCCCGGGAGCAGTACTTC.

V and J are TRBV7-6 and TRBJ1-1, with D possibly matching TRBD1 (5 bases). This CDR3 comprises 17 residues. CDR1 and CDR2 from the germline V gene are SGHVS and FNYEAQ. The V end lost 1 base, the J end lost 4 bases, and 19 bases lay between the germline ends. The CDR3 sequence is CASSLGGPRREGTEAFF. Here the CDR3 DNA reads TGTGCCAGCAGCTTAGGGGGCCCCCGAAGGGAGGGCACTGAAGCTTTCTTT.

This chain connects TRBV6-1 to TRBJ2-7; no definite D call. Between the trimmed V and J ends, which lost 6 bases and 2 bases, there was a span of 14 bases. CDR3 length: 14 residues. Germline CDR1 is MNHNS and CDR2 is SASEGT. As DNA, the CDR3 is TGTGCCAGCAGAGTAGCTGGCGTCCCCTACGAGCAGTACTTC. This codes for CASRVAGVPYEQYF.

This clone was seen only once. The chain employs TRBV9 and TRBJ1-6; unclear D gene. There are 17 residues in the CDR3. Trimming removed 0 bases at V and 1 base at J, with 11 bases between. Looked up from germline, CDR1 is SGDLS and CDR2 is YYNGEE. The CDR3 sequence: CASSVAAGASYNSPLHF. DNA for the CDR3: TGTGCCAGCAGCGTAGCGGCAGGTGCGTCCTATAATTCACCCCTCCACTTT.

V is TRBV4-1 and J is TRBJ2-7, with TRBD1 matching over 9 bases. The V segment lost 1 base and the J segment 4 bases; nucleotides outside the gene matches: 11. This CDR3 has 17 amino acids. CDR1 and CDR2 from the germline V gene are MGHRA and YSYEKL. CDR3 bases: TGCGCCAGCAGCCAAGCCGAGGCTGGGACAGGGCTGTACGAGCAGTACTTC. This sequence encodes CASSQAEAGTGLYEQYF.

The genes are TRBV27 and TRBJ1-2; the match to TRBD1 covers 8 bases. This CDR3 has 14 residues. The trim removed 4 bases at V and 4 bases at J, leaving 5 bases unmatched. Looked up from germline, CDR1 is MNHEY and CDR2 is SMNVEV (reference sequence). This CDR3 reads CASSSRTGSYGYTF. The CDR3 nucleotides read TGTGCCAGCAGTTCCCGGACAGGGAGCTATGGCTACACCTTC.

The J gene is TRBJ1-1, the V gene TRBV19, with D tentatively TRBD1 (6 bases). V was shortened by 6 bases and J by 4 bases, with 12 bases between the two germline ends. CDR3 size: 13 residues. The germline V gene encodes CDR1 LNHDA and CDR2 SQIVND (reference sequence). The CDR3 DNA is TGTGCCAGTAGGGGGGCTGGGGGCACTGAAGCTTTCTTT. The encoded protein is CASRGAGGTEAFF.

The chain combines TRBV6-5 with TRBJ2-7, with 9 bases identical to TRBD1. J gave up 1 base and V 7 bases, and 5 bases lay outside the gene matches. Germline lookup yields CDR1 MNHEY and CDR2 SVGAGI. The CDR3 covers 14 residues. The CDR3 DNA reads as TGTGCCAGCACCACAGGGGGCAGGTCCTACGAGCAGTACTTC. This gives the protein CASTTGGRSYEQYF.

The gene calls are TRBV7-9 and TRBJ2-7, with 10 bases matching TRBD1. The V and J ends lost 5 bases and 5 bases, in that order; junction bases with no gene match: 6. The CDR3 loop spans 14 amino acids. Germline values: CDR1 SEHNR, CDR2 FQNEAQ (reference sequence). In DNA, the CDR3 is TGTGCCAGCAGCGTCGTGACAGGGGGCAACGAGCAGTACTTC. Protein sequence: CASSVVTGGNEQYF.

The chain uses TRBV7-2 and TRBJ1-2, with D possibly matching TRBD1 (6 bases). The CDR3 has 13 amino acids. The germline gives CDR1 SGHTA, CDR2 FQGNSA. Trimming removed 6 bases at V and 8 bases at J, with 16 bases between. CDR3 sequence: CASRTDRASGYTF. CDR3 coding DNA: TGTGCCAGCAGAACGGACAGAGCGAGCGGCTACACCTTC.

The rearrangement uses TRBV5-1 and TRBJ2-1; D is possibly TRBD2 (6 bases). The CDR3 runs 18 residues. Germline V gene lookup returns CDR1 SGHRS and CDR2 YFSETQ. V shed 3 bases and J shed 0 bases, with 19 bases lying between them. The CDR3 region is CASSSITRGLISYNEQFF. In DNA, the CDR3 is TGCGCCAGCAGCTCTATTACAAGGGGACTTATCTCCTACAATGAGCAGTTCTTC.

V usage is TRBV28 and J usage is TRBJ1-2, with 11 bases lining up with TRBD1. Trimming removed 5 bases from V and 4 bases from J; junction bases left unmatched: 12. In germline, CDR1 is MDHEN, CDR2 SYDVKM. The CDR3 has 17 amino acids. The DNA for the CDR3 is TGTGCCAGCAGTGCGACCTCCGGGACAGGGGGACGCTATGGCTACACCTTC. Translating it yields CASSATSGTGGRYGYTF.

The chain combines TRBV6-5 with TRBJ1-5; D uncertain. The ends were cut back, 6 bases at V and 1 base at J, with 13 bases in the middle. The CDR3 loop spans 15 amino acids. Germline V gene lookup returns CDR1 MNHEY and CDR2 SVGAGI. The CDR3 here is CASRELGGSNQPQHF. Written as DNA, the CDR3 is TGTGCCAGCAGAGAGTTGGGAGGGAGCAATCAGCCCCAGCATTTT.

The rearrangement links TRBV6-1 to TRBJ2-7, with TRBD1 matching over 7 bases. The CDR3 spans 13 residues. CDR1 is MNHNS and CDR2 is SASEGT in the germline V gene. With V trimmed by 6 bases and J by 2 bases, 4 bases remained unmatched. The CDR3 DNA reads TGTGCCAGCAGCTACAGGGGAGCCTACGAGCAGTACTTC. It encodes CASSYRGAYEQYF.

This clone was found a few times. The CDR3 here is CASSSLTGEDPFF. The CDR3 region has the DNA TGTGCCAGTAGCAGCCTTACAGGGGAAGATCCGTTCTTC. This chain connects TRBV19 to TRBJ2-1, with TRBD1 matching 7 bases. CDR1 is LNHDA and CDR2 is SQIVND in the germline V gene (reference sequence). J gave up 15 bases and V 6 bases, and 14 bases lay outside the gene matches. CDR3 length: 13 residues.

The V gene is TRBV4-3, the J gene TRBJ2-3; the match to TRBD1 covers 7 bases. Germline V CDR1 and CDR2: LGHNA, YSLEER. This CDR3 region has 17 residues. V lost 0 bases, J lost 3 bases, and 9 bases stayed unmatched. CDR3 amino acids: CASSQDTTGVGTDTQYF. Written as DNA, the CDR3 is TGCGCCAGCAGCCAAGATACCACAGGGGTAGGTACAGATACGCAGTATTTT.